Below are 28 T cell receptor beta chains sequenced from a single sample in a study of PD-1 blockade in classical Hodgkin lymphoma. The table came from immunoSEQ multiplex PCR; TCRdb's copy has only in-frame clones and leaves some out. The table shows over 9,000 clones, with 75% to 90% occurring only once. Time point denoted: cycle 4 day 1 (C4D1), after more than 5 weeks of nivolumab. With no exception, relapse followed autologous stem cell transplantation in all patients, and brentuximab vedotin exposure varied. It was by magnetic negative selection that CD4+ T cells were purified from thawed PBMCs. The sample consisted of CD4+ T cells from blood, taken before the fourth cycle of nivolumab. The source of these receptors is a human donor with classical Hodgkin lymphoma.

V is TRBV5-1 and J is TRBJ2-1, with a tentative D call TRBD2 (5 bases). V was cut by 1 base and J by 7 bases, with 12 bases left in between. The CDR3 contains 14 residues. CDR1 and CDR2 from the germline V gene are SGHRS and YFSETQ. The CDR3 DNA reads TGCGCCAGCAGCTTGCATTCGGGGTTTAATGAGCAGTTCTTC. Protein: CASSLHSGFNEQFF.

The V call is TRBV11-2, the J call TRBJ2-5; the D gene is possibly TRBD2 (6 bases). V was pared by 5 bases and J by 9 bases, with 22 bases between. The CDR3 has 15 residues. Germline loops: CDR1 SGHAT, CDR2 FQNNGV. Here the CDR3 DNA reads TGTGCCAGCAGCCCGTGGGCAGGGCGCACGGGGGCCCAGTACTTC. Translation gives CASSPWAGRTGAQYF. The variable domain in full, with the rest retrieved from reference TRBV11-2 and TRBJ2-5, is EAGVAQSPRYKIIEKRQSVAFWCNPISGHATLYWYQQILGQGPKLLIQFQNNGVVDDSQLPKDRFSAERLKGVDSTLKIQPAKLEDSAVYLCASSPWAGRTGAQYFGPGTRLLVL.

The V and J genes are TRBV7-2 and TRBJ2-7, with D uncertain. V lost 3 bases and J lost 5, with 8 bases in between. Germline CDR1 reads SGHTA; CDR2 reads FQGNSA. There are 12 residues in the CDR3. CDR3 bases: TGTGCCAGCAGCTTGAAGTTAAACGAGCAGTACTTC. Its protein product is CASSLKLNEQYF. The full variable domain, rest sourced from reference TRBV7-2 and TRBJ2-7, is GAGVSQSPSNKVTEKGKDVELRCDPISGHTALYWYRQSLGQGLEFLIYFQGNSAPDKSGLPSDRFSAERTGGSVSTLTIQRTQQEDSAVYLCASSLKLNEQYFGPGTRLTVT.

J is TRBJ1-2 and V is TRBV27; 10 bases are shared with TRBD1. V dropped 5 bases and J dropped 8; count of bases not matched to a gene: 5. CDR3 size: 13 residues. Germline V gene data show CDR1 as MNHEY and CDR2 as SMNVEV (reference sequence). The CDR3 DNA is TGTGCCAGCAGTCGGACAGGGGGGAGAGGCTACACCTTC. It codes for CASSRTGGRGYTF.

The rearrangement joins TRBV30 to TRBJ2-7; 8 bases line up with TRBD1. The germline CDR1 and CDR2 sequences are GTSNPN and SVGIG (reference sequence). The CDR3 totals 12 residues. The J segment lost 0 bases and the V segment lost 5 bases, leaving 0 bases of the junction unmatched. The CDR3 sequence: CAWDRGSYEQYF. In DNA form, the CDR3 reads TGTGCCTGGGACAGGGGCTCCTACGAGCAGTACTTC.

This sequence joins TRBV15 and TRBJ2-2, with D possibly matching TRBD1 (5 bases). Germline V gene lookup returns CDR1 LNHNV and CDR2 YYDKDF (reference sequence). Trimming shortened V by 5 bases and J by 2 bases, and 15 bases separated the two germline ends. The CDR3 runs to 16 residues. The CDR3, as DNA: TGTGCCACCAGCGAACGTCACAGGCGCAACACCGGGGAGCTGTTTTTT. Its protein is CATSERHRRNTGELFF.

This clone was picked up a small number of times. J is TRBJ1-1 and V is TRBV18; perhaps TRBD1 as D (6 bases). Germline V lookup: CDR1 KGHSH, CDR2 LQKENI. The CDR3 totals 13 residues. V was shortened by 2 bases and J by 8 bases, with 12 bases between the two germline ends. CDR3 protein: CASSPGQNREAFF. The CDR3 DNA sequence: TGTGCCAGCTCACCAGGACAGAATAGAGAAGCTTTCTTT. The full variable domain, with the rest looked up from reference TRBV18 and TRBJ1-1, is NAGVMQNPRHLVRRRGQEARLRCSPMKGHSHVYWYRQLPEEGLKFMVYLQKENIIDESGMPKERFSAEFPKEGPSILRIQQVVRGDSAAYFCASSPGQNREAFFGQGTRLTVV.

This clone was found once. At one end, the junction sequence differs from germline, possibly due to a read error. The chain couples TRBV5-5 to TRBJ1-2, with TRBD1 matching 7 bases. CDR3 length: 15 amino acids. The V gene's germline CDR1 is SGHKS and CDR2 YYEKEE (reference sequence). The CDR3 spells CASSPGGRGDSKISF. CDR3 DNA sequence: TGTGCCAGCAGCCCGGGGGGCAGGGGGGATTCGAAAATTAGCTTC.

The genes are TRBV6-5 and TRBJ2-3, with 7 bases fitting TRBD2. Germline V gene data show CDR1 as MNHEY and CDR2 as SVGAGI. V was pared by 3 bases and J by 1 base, with 4 bases of the junction left unmatched. The CDR3 contains 15 residues. The CDR3 region is CASSYERGGTDTQYF. CDR3 nucleotides: TGTGCCAGCAGTTATGAGCGGGGAGGCACAGATACGCAGTATTTT.

V usage is TRBV11-1 and J usage is TRBJ2-7; 10 nucleotides line up with TRBD2. Germline V gives CDR1 SGHAT, CDR2 FQDESV (reference sequence). This CDR3 comprises 16 residues. The V segment lost 2 bases and the J segment 3 bases; nucleotides outside the gene matches: 7. CDR3 protein: CASSLRRTSGLYEQYF. The CDR3 nucleotides read TGTGCCAGCAGCTTACGTCGGACTAGCGGCCTCTACGAGCAGTACTTC.

V usage is TRBV2 and J usage is TRBJ2-6; D is ambiguous. Germline assignment: CDR1 SNHLY and CDR2 FYNNEI. Trimming took 6 bases from V and 0 from J, leaving 6 bases between them. CDR3 length equals 14 residues. DNA for the CDR3: TGTGCCAGCAGCGGAGTCTCTGGGGCCAACGTCCTGACTTTC. This gives the protein CASSGVSGANVLTF.

This rearrangement joins TRBV11-2 to TRBJ2-1; D remains ambiguous. Trimming cost V 2 bases and J 8 bases, with 13 bases left between them. Germline assignment: CDR1 SGHAT and CDR2 FQNNGV. The CDR3 consists of 14 residues. CDR3: CASSLSPQLDEQFF. The CDR3 bases are TGTGCCAGCAGCTTATCCCCACAATTGGATGAGCAGTTCTTC.

This sequence joins TRBV5-1 and TRBJ2-7; TRBD1 matches 8 bases. The CDR3 runs to 14 residues. V lost 0 bases, J lost 5 bases, and 4 bases stayed unmatched. Germline CDR1 reads SGHRS; CDR2 reads YFSETQ. This CDR3 is CASSLGQGIDEQYF. CDR3 in DNA: TGCGCCAGCAGCTTGGGACAGGGGATCGACGAGCAGTACTTC.

DNA of the CDR3: TGCGCCCAGGGGGCCGCGGGGCGCTCCTACAATGAGCAGTTCTTC. Its protein is CAQGAAGRSYNEQFF. The V and J genes are TRBV10-1 and TRBJ2-1; 8 nucleotides match TRBD1. The CDR3 sequence is 15 residues long. Germline assignment: CDR1 WNHNN and CDR2 SYGVQD (reference sequence). The junction had 9 bases not matched to a gene; V was cut back by 11 bases and J by 0 bases.

The chain couples TRBV7-2 to TRBJ1-5; 7 bases line up with TRBD1. Per the germline V gene, CDR1 is SGHTA and CDR2 is FQGNSA. The CDR3 runs 17 residues. V shed 1 base and J 5 bases; nucleotides not matched to a gene: 11. This CDR3 reads CASSLGPQGRGHQPQHF. The CDR3 region has the DNA TGTGCCAGCAGCTTAGGGCCCCAAGGGAGGGGGCATCAGCCCCAGCATTTT.

This chain uses TRBV7-2 with TRBJ2-7, with 9 bases lining up with TRBD2. V shed 0 bases, J shed 3 bases, and the junction held 6 bases outside the gene matches. Germline V gene lookup returns CDR1 SGHTA and CDR2 FQGNSA. The CDR3 spans 16 residues. DNA of the CDR3: TGTGCCAGCAGCTTAGCCGAGATTAGCGGGGGCTACGAGCAGTACTTC. Protein sequence: CASSLAEISGGYEQYF.

CDR3 sequence: CASSLTGDTEAFF. The CDR3 nucleotides read TGTGCCAGCTCACTCACAGGGGACACTGAAGCTTTCTTT. The chain links TRBV18 to TRBJ1-1, with TRBD1 identical over 7 bases. The CDR3 spans 13 residues. Germline V lookup: CDR1 KGHSH, CDR2 LQKENI. J gave up 3 bases and V 4 bases, and 2 bases lay outside the gene matches.

J is TRBJ1-2 and V is TRBV6-5; weak D call: TRBD1 (5 bases). V lost 5 bases, J lost 4 bases, and 17 bases lay in between. The germline CDR1 and CDR2 sequences are MNHEY and SVGAGI. This CDR3 comprises 15 residues. The CDR3 DNA reads TGTGCCAGCAGTCTAGCCGGGACGCTGGGCTATGGCTACACCTTC. Protein sequence: CASSLAGTLGYGYTF.

This clone came up once. The chain employs TRBV7-9 and TRBJ2-2, with 9 bases identical to TRBD2. The germline CDR1 and CDR2 sequences are SEHNR and FQNEAQ (reference sequence). This CDR3 has 17 residues. V trimming: 3 bases; J trimming: 4 bases; junction bases outside the gene matches: 9. The DNA for the CDR3 is TGTGCCAGCAGCTTTGTATTTTCGACTAGCGGCACCGGGGAGCTGTTTTTT. It encodes CASSFVFSTSGTGELFF. The variable domain in full, completed from reference TRBV7-9 and TRBJ2-2, reads DTGVSQNPRHKITKRGQNVTFRCDPISEHNRLYWYRQTLGQGPEFLTYFQNEAQLEKSRLLSDRFSAERPKGSFSTLEIQRTEQGDSAMYLCASSFVFSTSGTGELFFGEGSRLTVL.

This chain joins TRBV5-8 and TRBJ1-1, with unresolved D. The CDR3 has 15 residues. CDR1 and CDR2 from the germline V gene are SGHTS and YDEGEE. V shed 3 bases and J shed 3 bases, with 15 bases lying between them. The CDR3 bases are TGTGCCAGCAGCTCCCTCCGTGGGTTTGACACTGAAGCTTTCTTT. Translated, it gives CASSSLRGFDTEAFF.

The rearrangement links TRBV10-3 to TRBJ2-7; D is uncertain. Deletions cut 2 bases from V and 2 bases from J, with 7 bases between. Germline V CDR1 and CDR2: ENHRY, SYGVKD. This CDR3 region has 13 residues. The CDR3 coding sequence is TGTGCCATCAGTGAGCCACAGACCTACGAGCAGTACTTC. The encoded protein is CAISEPQTYEQYF.

The J gene is TRBJ1-5, the V gene TRBV19; D unclear. Germline CDR1 LNHDA, CDR2 SQIVND (reference sequence). The CDR3 contains 13 residues. Trimming took off 6 bases at V and 2 bases at J, with 8 bases between the two ends. CDR3 nucleotides: TGTGCCAGTAGCGGCCTGGGCAATCAGCCCCAGCATTTT. Its protein is CASSGLGNQPQHF.

The CDR3 here is CASSPGYNEQFF. The CDR3 bases are TGTGCCAGCTCACCAGGGTACAATGAGCAGTTCTTC. V usage is TRBV18 and J usage is TRBJ2-1; D gene uncertain. Per germline, CDR1 KGHSH and CDR2 LQKENI. This CDR3 region has 12 residues. The V end lost 2 bases, the J end lost 4 bases, and 3 bases lay between the germline ends.

J is TRBJ2-2 and V is TRBV7-2; perhaps TRBD1 as D (5 bases). This CDR3 region has 15 residues. V was pared by 2 bases and J by 3 bases, with 10 bases between. Per germline, CDR1 SGHTA and CDR2 FQGNSA. The CDR3 sequence is CASSLRGGDTGELFF. The CDR3 DNA reads TGTGCCAGCAGCTTAAGGGGCGGAGACACCGGGGAGCTGTTTTTT.

V is TRBV7-9 and J is TRBJ1-4; D perhaps matches TRBD1 (5 bases). There are 14 residues in the CDR3. The V gene's germline CDR1 is SEHNR and CDR2 FQNEAQ (reference sequence). Trimming took 1 base from V and 6 from J, leaving 9 bases between them. The CDR3 coding sequence is TGTGCCAGCAGCTTAGGCGGGGGTTATGAAAAACTGTTTTTT. Its translation is CASSLGGGYEKLFF. The full variable domain, with the rest looked up from reference TRBV7-9 and TRBJ1-4, is DTGVSQNPRHKITKRGQNVTFRCDPISEHNRLYWYRQTLGQGPEFLTYFQNEAQLEKSRLLSDRFSAERPKGSFSTLEIQRTEQGDSAMYLCASSLGGGYEKLFFGSGTQLSVL.

The chain recombines TRBV7-9 with TRBJ1-2, with D tentatively TRBD1 (6 bases). CDR1 SEHNR and CDR2 FQNEAQ come from the germline V gene (reference sequence). This CDR3 contains 16 residues. Trimming took off 5 bases at V and 0 bases at J, with 16 bases between the two ends. The CDR3 coding sequence is TGTGCCAGCAGCCCCCGGACGGGGGGCGCTAACTATGGCTACACCTTC. This codes for CASSPRTGGANYGYTF.

The chain combines TRBV28 with TRBJ1-1, with a tentative D call TRBD1 (5 bases). The CDR3 is 16 amino acids. The V end was cut by 5 bases, the J end by 3 bases, with 19 bases between. CDR1 MDHEN and CDR2 SYDVKM come from the germline V gene. The CDR3 sequence: CASSPQGGAGDTEAFF. As DNA, the CDR3 is TGTGCCAGCAGTCCCCAAGGAGGGGCGGGGGACACTGAAGCTTTCTTT.

This clone was counted a few times. V usage is TRBV2 and J usage is TRBJ2-7; no clear D. The germline V gene has CDR1 SNHLY and CDR2 FYNNEI. The V end lost 9 bases, the J end lost 2 bases, and 8 bases lay between the germline ends. The CDR3 covers 11 residues. The CDR3 loop is CASSIPYEQYF. CDR3 in DNA: TGTGCCAGTTCGATTCCCTACGAGCAGTACTTC.